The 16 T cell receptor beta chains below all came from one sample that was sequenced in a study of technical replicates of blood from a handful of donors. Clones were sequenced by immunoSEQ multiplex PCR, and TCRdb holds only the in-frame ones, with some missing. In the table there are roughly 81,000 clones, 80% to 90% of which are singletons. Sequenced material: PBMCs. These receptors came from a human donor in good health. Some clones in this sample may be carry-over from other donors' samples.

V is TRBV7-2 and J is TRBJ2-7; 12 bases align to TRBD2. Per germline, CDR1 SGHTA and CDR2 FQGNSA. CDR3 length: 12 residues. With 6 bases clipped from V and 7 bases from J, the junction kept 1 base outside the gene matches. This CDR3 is CASRLAGGEQYF. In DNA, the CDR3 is TGTGCCAGCAGACTAGCGGGGGGTGAGCAGTACTTC.

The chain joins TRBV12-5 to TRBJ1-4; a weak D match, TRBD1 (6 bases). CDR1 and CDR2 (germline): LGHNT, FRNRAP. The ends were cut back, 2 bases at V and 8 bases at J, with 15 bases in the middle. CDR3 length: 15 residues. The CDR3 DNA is TGTGCTAGTGGTTTGACCCAAACGAGGGGGGAAAAACTGTTTTTT. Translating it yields CASGLTQTRGEKLFF.

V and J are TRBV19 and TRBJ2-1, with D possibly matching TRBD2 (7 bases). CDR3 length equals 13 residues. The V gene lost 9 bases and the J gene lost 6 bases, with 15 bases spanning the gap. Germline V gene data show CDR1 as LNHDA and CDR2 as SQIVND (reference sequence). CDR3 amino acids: CASLGGGGNEQFF. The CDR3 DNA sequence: TGTGCCAGCCTTGGAGGGGGGGGCAATGAGCAGTTCTTC.

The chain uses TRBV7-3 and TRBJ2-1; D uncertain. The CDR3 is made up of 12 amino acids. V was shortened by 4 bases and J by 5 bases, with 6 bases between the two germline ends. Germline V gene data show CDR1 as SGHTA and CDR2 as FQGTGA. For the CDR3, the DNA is TGTGCCAGCAGCTCACCTAACAATGAGCAGTTCTTC. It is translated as CASSSPNNEQFF. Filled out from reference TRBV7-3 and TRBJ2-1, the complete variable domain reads GAGVSQTPSNKVTEKGKYVELRCDPISGHTALYWYRQSLGQGPEFLIYFQGTGAADDSGLPNDRFFAVRPEGSVSTLKIQRTERGDSAVYLCASSSPNNEQFFGPGTRLTVL.

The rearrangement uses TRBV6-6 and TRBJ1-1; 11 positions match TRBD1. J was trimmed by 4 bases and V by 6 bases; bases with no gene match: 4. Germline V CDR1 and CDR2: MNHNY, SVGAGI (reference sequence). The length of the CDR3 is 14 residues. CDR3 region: CASRTGTGGTEAFF. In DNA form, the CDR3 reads TGTGCCAGCAGGACCGGGACAGGGGGCACTGAAGCTTTCTTT.

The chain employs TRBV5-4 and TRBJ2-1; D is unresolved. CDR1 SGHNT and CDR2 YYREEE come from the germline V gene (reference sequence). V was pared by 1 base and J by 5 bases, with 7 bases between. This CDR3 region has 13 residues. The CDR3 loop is CASSLPPDNEQFF. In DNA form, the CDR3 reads TGTGCCAGCAGCTTGCCCCCAGACAATGAGCAGTTCTTC.

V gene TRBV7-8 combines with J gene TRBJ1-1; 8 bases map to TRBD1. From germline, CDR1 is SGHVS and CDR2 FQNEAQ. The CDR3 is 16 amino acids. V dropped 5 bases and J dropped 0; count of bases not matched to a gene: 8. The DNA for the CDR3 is TGTGCCAGCAGCCTCCGGGACAGGAACATGAACACTGAAGCTTTCTTT. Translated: CASSLRDRNMNTEAFF.

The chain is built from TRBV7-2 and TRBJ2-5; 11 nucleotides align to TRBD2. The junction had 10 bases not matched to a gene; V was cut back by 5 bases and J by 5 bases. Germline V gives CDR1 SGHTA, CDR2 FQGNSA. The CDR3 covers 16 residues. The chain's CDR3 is CASSPRSLAGGETQYF. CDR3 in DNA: TGTGCCAGCAGCCCTAGGAGTCTAGCGGGGGGTGAGACCCAGTACTTC.

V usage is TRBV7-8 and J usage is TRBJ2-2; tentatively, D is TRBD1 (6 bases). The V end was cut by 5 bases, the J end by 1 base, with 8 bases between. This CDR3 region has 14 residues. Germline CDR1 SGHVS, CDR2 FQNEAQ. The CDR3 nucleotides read TGTGCCAGCAGCCCGACAGGGAACACCGGGGAGCTGTTTTTT. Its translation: CASSPTGNTGELFF.

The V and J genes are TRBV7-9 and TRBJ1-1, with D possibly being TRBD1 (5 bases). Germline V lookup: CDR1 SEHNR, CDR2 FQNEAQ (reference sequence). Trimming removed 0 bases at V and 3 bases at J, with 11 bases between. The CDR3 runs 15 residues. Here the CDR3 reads CASSLAVGGDTEAFF. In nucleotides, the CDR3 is TGTGCCAGCAGCTTAGCGGTCGGAGGGGACACTGAAGCTTTCTTT.

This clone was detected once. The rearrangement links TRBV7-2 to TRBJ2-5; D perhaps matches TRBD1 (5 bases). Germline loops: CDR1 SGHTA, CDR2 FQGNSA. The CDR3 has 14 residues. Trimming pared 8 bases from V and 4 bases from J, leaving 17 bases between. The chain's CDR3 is CASVQGDTGETQYF. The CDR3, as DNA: TGTGCCAGCGTTCAGGGTGATACAGGAGAGACCCAGTACTTC.

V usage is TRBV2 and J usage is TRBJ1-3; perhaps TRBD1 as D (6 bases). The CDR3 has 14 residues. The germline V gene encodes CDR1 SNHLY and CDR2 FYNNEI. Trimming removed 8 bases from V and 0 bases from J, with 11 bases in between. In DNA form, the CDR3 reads TGTGCCAGCTACAGGGAACGCTCTGGAAACACCATATATTTT. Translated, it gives CASYRERSGNTIYF.

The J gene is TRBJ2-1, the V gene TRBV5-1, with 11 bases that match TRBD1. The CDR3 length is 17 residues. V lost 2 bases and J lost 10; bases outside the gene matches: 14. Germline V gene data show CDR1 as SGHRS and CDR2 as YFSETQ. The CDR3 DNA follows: TGCGCCAGCAGCTTACGAAGGACAGGGGGCGGGCAGGGCGAGCAGTTCTTC. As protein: CASSLRRTGGGQGEQFF.

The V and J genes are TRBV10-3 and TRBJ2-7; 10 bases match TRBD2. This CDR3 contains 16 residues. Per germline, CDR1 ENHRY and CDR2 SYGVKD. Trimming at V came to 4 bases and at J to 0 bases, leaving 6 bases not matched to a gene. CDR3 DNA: TGTGCCATCAGTGGCAAACTAGCGGGGCTCTCCTACGAGCAGTACTTC. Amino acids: CAISGKLAGLSYEQYF.

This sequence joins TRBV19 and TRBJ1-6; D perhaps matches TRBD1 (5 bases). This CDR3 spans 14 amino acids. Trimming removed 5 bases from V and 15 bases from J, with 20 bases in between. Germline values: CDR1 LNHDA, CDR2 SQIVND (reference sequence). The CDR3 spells CASSEQGFGSLLHF. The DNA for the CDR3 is TGTGCCAGTAGTGAGCAGGGTTTTGGATCCCTCCTCCACTTT.

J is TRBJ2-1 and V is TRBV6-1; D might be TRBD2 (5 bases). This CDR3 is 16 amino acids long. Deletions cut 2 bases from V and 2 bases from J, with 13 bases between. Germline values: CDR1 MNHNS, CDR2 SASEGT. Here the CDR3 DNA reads TGTGCCAGCAGTGAAATGATTAGCGCCGCCTACAATGAGCAGTTCTTC. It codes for CASSEMISAAYNEQFF.